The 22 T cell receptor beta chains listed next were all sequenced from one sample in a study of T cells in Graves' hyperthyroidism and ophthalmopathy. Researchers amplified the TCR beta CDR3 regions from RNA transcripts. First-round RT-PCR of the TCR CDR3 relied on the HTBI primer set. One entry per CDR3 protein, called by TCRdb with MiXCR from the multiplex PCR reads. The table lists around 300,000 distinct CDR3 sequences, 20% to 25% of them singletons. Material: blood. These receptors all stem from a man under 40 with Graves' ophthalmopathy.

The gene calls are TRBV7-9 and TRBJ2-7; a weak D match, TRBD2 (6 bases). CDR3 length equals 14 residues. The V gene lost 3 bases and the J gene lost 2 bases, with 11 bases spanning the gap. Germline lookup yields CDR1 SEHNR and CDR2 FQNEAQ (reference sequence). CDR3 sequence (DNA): TGTGCCAGCAGCTTTAAAGGGACTGCCTACGAGCAGTACTTC. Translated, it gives CASSFKGTAYEQYF. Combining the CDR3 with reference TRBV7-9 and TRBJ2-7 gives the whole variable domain DTGVSQNPRHKITKRGQNVTFRCDPISEHNRLYWYRQTLGQGPEFLTYFQNEAQLEKSRLLSDRFSAERPKGSFSTLEIQRTEQGDSAMYLCASSFKGTAYEQYFGPGTRLTVT.

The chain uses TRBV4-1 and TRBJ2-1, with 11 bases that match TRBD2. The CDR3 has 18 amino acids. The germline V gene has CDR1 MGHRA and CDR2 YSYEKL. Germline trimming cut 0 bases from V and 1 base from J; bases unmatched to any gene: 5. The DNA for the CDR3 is TGCGCCAGCAGCCAAGATGTAGCTAGCGGGAGGTCCTACAATGAGCAGTTCTTC. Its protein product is CASSQDVASGRSYNEQFF.

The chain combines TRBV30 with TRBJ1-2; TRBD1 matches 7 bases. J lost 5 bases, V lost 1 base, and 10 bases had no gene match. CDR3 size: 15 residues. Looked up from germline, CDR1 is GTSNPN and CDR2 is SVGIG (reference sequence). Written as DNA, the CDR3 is TGTGCCTGGAGTGCCACCAGGGGGGGCCGTTATGGCTACACCTTC. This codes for CAWSATRGGRYGYTF.

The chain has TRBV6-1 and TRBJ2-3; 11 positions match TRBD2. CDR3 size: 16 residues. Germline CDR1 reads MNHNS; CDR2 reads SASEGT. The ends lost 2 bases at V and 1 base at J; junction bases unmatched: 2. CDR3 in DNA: TGTGCCAGCAGTGAACAGGGACTAGCGGGCACAGATACGCAGTATTTT. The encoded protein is CASSEQGLAGTDTQYF.

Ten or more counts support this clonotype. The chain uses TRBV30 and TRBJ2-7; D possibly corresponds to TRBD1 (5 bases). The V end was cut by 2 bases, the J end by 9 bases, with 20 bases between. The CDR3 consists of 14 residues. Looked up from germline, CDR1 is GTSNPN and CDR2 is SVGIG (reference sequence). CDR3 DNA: TGTGCCTGGAGTTATGGGGATGGGGCCCATGGGCAGTACTTC. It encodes CAWSYGDGAHGQYF.

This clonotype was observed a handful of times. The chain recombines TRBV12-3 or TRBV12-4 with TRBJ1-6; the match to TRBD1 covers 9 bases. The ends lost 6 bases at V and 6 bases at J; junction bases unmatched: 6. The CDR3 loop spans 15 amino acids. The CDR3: CASSRSTGGNSPLHF. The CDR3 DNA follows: TGTGCCAGCAGCCGCTCGACAGGGGGTAATTCACCCCTCCACTTT.

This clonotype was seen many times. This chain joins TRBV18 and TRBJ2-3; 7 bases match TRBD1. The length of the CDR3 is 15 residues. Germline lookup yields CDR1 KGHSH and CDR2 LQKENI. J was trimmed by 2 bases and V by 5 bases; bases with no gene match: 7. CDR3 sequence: CASSYGTDYTDTQYF. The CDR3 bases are TGTGCCAGCTCATACGGGACAGACTACACAGATACGCAGTATTTT.

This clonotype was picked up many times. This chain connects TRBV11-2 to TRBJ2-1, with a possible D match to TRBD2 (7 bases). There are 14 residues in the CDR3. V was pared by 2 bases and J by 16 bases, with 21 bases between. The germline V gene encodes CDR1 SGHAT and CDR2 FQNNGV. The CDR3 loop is CASSLNRAFQRGFF. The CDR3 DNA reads TGTGCCAGCAGCTTAAACAGGGCCTTCCAGCGGGGCTTCTTC.

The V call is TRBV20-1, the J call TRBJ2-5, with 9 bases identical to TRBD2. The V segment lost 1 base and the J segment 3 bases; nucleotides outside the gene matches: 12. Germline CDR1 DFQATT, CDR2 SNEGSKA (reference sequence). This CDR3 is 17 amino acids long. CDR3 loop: CSARGFRGLAGKETQYF. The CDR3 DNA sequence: TGCAGTGCTAGAGGGTTTCGAGGGCTAGCGGGAAAAGAGACCCAGTACTTC.

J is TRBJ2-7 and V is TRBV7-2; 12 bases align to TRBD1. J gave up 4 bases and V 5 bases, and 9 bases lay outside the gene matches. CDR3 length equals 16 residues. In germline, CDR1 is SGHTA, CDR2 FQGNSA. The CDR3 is CASSAAGTGGMYEQYF. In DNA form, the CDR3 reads TGTGCCAGCAGCGCTGCCGGGACAGGGGGCATGTACGAGCAGTACTTC.

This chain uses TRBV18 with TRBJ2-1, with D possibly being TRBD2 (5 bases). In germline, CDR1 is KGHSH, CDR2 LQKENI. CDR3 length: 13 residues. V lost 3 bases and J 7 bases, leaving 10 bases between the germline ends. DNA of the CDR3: TGTGCCAGCTCACCCGGACTCAAGAATGAGCAGTTCTTC. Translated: CASSPGLKNEQFF. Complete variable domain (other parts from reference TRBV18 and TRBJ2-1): NAGVMQNPRHLVRRRGQEARLRCSPMKGHSHVYWYRQLPEEGLKFMVYLQKENIIDESGMPKERFSAEFPKEGPSILRIQQVVRGDSAAYFCASSPGLKNEQFFGPGTRLTVL.

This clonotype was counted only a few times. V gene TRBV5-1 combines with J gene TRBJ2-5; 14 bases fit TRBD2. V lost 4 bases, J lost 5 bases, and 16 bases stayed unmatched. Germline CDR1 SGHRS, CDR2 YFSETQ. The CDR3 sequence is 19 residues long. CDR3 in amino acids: CASSNGLAGGPMGLETQYF. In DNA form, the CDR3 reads TGCGCCAGCAGCAACGGACTAGCGGGAGGCCCAATGGGATTGGAGACCCAGTACTTC. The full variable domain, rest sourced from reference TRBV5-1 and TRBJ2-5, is KAGVTQTPRYLIKTRGQQVTLSCSPISGHRSVSWYQQTPGQGLQFLFEYFSETQRNKGNFPGRFSGRQFSNSRSEMNVSTLELGDSALYLCASSNGLAGGPMGLETQYFGPGTRLLVL.

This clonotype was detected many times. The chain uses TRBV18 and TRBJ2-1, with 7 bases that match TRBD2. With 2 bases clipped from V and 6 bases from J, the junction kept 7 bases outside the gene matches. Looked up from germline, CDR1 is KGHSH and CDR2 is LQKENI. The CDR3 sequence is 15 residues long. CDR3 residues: CASSPGAGVSNEQFF. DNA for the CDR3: TGTGCCAGCTCACCAGGCGCGGGAGTTAGCAATGAGCAGTTCTTC. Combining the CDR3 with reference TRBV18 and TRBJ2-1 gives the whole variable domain NAGVMQNPRHLVRRRGQEARLRCSPMKGHSHVYWYRQLPEEGLKFMVYLQKENIIDESGMPKERFSAEFPKEGPSILRIQQVVRGDSAAYFCASSPGAGVSNEQFFGPGTRLTVL.

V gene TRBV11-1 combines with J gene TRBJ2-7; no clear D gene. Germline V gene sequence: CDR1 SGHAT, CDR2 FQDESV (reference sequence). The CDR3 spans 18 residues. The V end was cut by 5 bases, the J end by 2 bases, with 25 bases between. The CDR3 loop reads CASSRGSWFRPKPYEQYF. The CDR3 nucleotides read TGTGCCAGCAGCCGAGGTTCATGGTTTCGACCTAAGCCCTACGAGCAGTACTTC. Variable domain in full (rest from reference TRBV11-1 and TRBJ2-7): EAEVAQSPRYKITEKSQAVAFWCDPISGHATLYWYRQILGQGPELLVQFQDESVVDDSQLPKDRFSAERLKGVDSTLKIQPAELGDSAMYLCASSRGSWFRPKPYEQYFGPGTRLTVT.

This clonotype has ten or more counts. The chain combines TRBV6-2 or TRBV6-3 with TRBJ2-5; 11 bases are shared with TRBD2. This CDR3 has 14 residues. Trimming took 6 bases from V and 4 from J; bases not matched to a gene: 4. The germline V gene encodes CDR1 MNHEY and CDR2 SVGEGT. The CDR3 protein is CASSQGLAGETQYF. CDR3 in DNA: TGTGCCAGCAGCCAAGGACTAGCGGGAGAGACCCAGTACTTC.

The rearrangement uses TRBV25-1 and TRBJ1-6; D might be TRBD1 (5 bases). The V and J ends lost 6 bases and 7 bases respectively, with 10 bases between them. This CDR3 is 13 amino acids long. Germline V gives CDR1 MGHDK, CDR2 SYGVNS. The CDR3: CASSAGGNSPLHF. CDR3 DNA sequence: TGTGCCAGCAGCGCCGGGGGAAATTCACCCCTCCACTTT.

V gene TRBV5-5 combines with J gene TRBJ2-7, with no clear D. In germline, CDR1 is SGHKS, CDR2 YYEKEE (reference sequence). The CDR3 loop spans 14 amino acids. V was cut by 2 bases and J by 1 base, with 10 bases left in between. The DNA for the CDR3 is TGTGCCAGCAGCTTTCGTGGGGTGTCCTACGAGCAGTACTTC. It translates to CASSFRGVSYEQYF.

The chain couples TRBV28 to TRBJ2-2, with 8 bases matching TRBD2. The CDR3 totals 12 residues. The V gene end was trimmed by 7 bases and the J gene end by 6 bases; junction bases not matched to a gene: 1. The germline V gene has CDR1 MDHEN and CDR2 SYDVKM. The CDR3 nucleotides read TGTGCCAGCAAGACTAGCGCCGGGGAGCTGTTTTTT. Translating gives CASKTSAGELFF.

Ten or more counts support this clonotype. In nucleotides, the CDR3 is TGTGCCAGCAGCTTAAGGGGCAGAGTAGCCAAAAACATTCAGTACTTC. Amino acid sequence: CASSLRGRVAKNIQYF. V gene TRBV7-2 combines with J gene TRBJ2-4; a possible D gene is TRBD1 (5 bases). The CDR3 totals 16 residues. The V end lost 2 bases, the J end lost 0 bases, and 11 bases lay between the germline ends. CDR1 SGHTA and CDR2 FQGNSA come from the germline V gene. The variable domain in full, with the rest retrieved from reference TRBV7-2 and TRBJ2-4, is GAGVSQSPSNKVTEKGKDVELRCDPISGHTALYWYRQSLGQGLEFLIYFQGNSAPDKSGLPSDRFSAERTGGSVSTLTIQRTQQEDSAVYLCASSLRGRVAKNIQYFGAGTRLSVL.

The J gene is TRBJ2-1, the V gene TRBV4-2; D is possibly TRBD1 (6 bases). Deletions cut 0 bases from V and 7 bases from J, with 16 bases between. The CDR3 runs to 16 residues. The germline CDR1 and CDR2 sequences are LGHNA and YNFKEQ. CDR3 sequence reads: CASSQEQGQGFNEQFF. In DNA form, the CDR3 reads TGTGCCAGCAGCCAAGAGCAGGGGCAGGGTTTTAATGAGCAGTTCTTC.

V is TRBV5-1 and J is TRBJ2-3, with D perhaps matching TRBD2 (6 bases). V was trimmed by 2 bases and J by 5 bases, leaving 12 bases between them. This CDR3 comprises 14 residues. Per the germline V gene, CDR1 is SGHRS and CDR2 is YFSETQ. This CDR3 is CASSFGGGEDTQYF. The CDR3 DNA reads TGCGCCAGCAGCTTCGGTGGAGGGGAAGATACGCAGTATTTT.

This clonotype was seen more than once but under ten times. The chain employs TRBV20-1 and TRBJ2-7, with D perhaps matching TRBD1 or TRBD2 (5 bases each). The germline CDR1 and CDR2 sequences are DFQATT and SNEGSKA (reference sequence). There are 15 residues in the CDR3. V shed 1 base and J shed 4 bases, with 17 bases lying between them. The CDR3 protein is CSARVEGRVDYEQYF. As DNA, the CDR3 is TGCAGTGCTAGAGTTGAGGGCAGGGTTGATTACGAGCAGTACTTC.